This TCR beta chain was sequenced during a study of T cell repertoires in cytomegalovirus infection (dated by TCRdb to about 2019). Broadly, across the study: Alongside well-studied HLA-B-restricted epitopes, the peptide stimulations were aimed at recently identified HLA-C-restricted CMV epitopes, whose presentation resists viral immunomodulation. Donor HLA type was relevant to the analysis, because carriage of CMV infection together with the matching HLA type was indicated by public TCR beta signatures.

Sequencing used an Illumina HiSeq 1500. TCRdb took the public reads, trimmed them with fastp at Q25, ran MiXCR for clone calling and kept in-frame beta chains. Identical CDR3 proteins give one entry, which carries the most common genes and DNA. The sample records approximately 730,000 distinct CDR3 sequences, 25% to 35% of which are singletons. About an eighth of the sample is held by the ten biggest clonotypes. Spanning cysteine to phenylalanine, the CDR3 consists of 14 amino acids. Only CDR3 DNA is held: 42 bases, read in frame from base 1. V is pruned by 7 bases and J by 8 bases, leaving 10 bases of the junction without a gene match. As for this clonotype: The antigen it binds to is not known. The record has no base qualities; no much larger clone is one base away.

The treatment or condition label here, explained by the study, means: in vitro stimulation with specific CMV peptide epitopes to enrich CMV-specific T cells. Summary of the overall study and its limitations: The ex vivo response was dominated by HLA-C-restricted CMV-specific TCR beta clonotypes, which also provided the single most frequent clonotype in two of eight donors. Carriers of CMV infection plus the relevant HLA type were discriminated by the cumulative frequency of public TCR beta family members in the study cohort and in an independent roughly 320-donor cohort.

The chain employs TRBV12-3 or TRBV12-4 and TRBJ2-1; TRBD1 matches 8 bases in the middle. The receptor's source is a human donor in good health (CMV status not recorded). Some clones in this sample may be carry-over from other donors' samples. This sample comprised cultured CD8+ T cells from PBMCs, obtained from culture after CMV antigen stimulation. Read as DNA, the sequence is TGTGCCAGCACCTGGGACAGGTTTCGCGATGAGCAGTTCTTC. The encoded protein is CASTWDRFRDEQFF.